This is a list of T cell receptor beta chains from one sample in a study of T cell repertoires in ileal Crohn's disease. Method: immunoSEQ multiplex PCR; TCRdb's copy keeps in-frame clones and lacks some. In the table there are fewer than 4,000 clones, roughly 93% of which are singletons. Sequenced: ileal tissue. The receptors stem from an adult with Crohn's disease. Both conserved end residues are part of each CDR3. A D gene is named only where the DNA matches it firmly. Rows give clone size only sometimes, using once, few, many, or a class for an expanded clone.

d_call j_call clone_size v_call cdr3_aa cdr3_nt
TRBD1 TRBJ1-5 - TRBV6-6 CASSGQGGVQPQHF TGTGCCAGCAGCGGACAGGGGGGGGTGCAGCCCCAGCATTTT
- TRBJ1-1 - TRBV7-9 CASRKVSGYTEAFF TGTGCCAGCAGGAAAGTCTCAGGGTACACTGAAGCTTTCTTT
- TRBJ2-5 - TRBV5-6 CASSLEGLETQYF TGTGCCAGCAGCTTGGAGGGTTTGGAGACCCAGTACTTC
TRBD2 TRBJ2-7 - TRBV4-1 CASSQVHSGGFRDNTYEQYF TGCGCCAGCAGCCAAGTCCATAGCGGGGGGTTCAGAGATAATACCTACGAGCAGTACTTC
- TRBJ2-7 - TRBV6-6 CASSFSGSSYEQYF TGTGCCAGCAGTTTTTCCGGGAGCTCCTACGAGCAGTACTTC
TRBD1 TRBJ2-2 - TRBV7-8 CASRPIRTGGAPGELFF TGTGCCAGCAGACCTATTCGGACAGGGGGCGCTCCCGGGGAGCTGTTTTTT
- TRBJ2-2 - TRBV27 CASSFEGGILGELFF TGTGCCAGCAGTTTCGAGGGCGGAATCCTCGGGGAGCTGTTTTTT
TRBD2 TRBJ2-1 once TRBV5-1 CASGRSPGGSSYNEQFF TGCGCCAGCGGACGGAGCCCCGGGGGGAGCTCCTACAATGAGCAGTTCTTC
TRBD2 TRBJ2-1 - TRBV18 CASSPQRESFNEQFF TGTGCCAGCTCACCCCAGCGGGAGAGTTTTAATGAGCAGTTCTTC
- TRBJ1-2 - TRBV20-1 CSATGGAF TGCAGTGCTACCGGAGGGGCCTTC
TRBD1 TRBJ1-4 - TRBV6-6 CASSPSGTAYEKLFF TGTGCCAGCAGTCCGTCCGGGACAGCATATGAAAAACTGTTTTTT
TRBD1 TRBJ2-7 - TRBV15 CATRGQGAYEQYF TGTGCCACCAGAGGGCAGGGGGCCTACGAGCAGTACTTC
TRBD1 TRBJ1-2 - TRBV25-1 CASSATGIYGYTF TGTGCCAGCAGTGCGACAGGGATCTATGGCTACACCTTC
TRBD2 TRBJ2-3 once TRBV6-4 CASSASGSTDTQYF TGTGCCAGCAGTGCTAGCGGGAGCACAGATACGCAGTATTTT
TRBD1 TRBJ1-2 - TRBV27 CASSPTGTGTYGYTF TGTGCCAGCAGTCCTACCGGGACAGGGACTTATGGCTACACCTTC
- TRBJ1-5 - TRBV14 CASSQAGGQPQHF TGTGCCAGCAGCCAGGCCGGAGGTCAGCCCCAGCATTTT
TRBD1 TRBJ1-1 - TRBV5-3 CARSRTGKLIVKTEAFF TGTGCCAGAAGCCGGACAGGGAAGCTTATTGTTAAAACTGAAGCTTTCTTT
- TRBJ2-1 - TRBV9 CASSAPRAEQFF TGTGCCAGCAGCGCCCCCCGGGCGGAGCAGTTCTTC
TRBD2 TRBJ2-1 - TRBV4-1 CASSQGLAASYNEQFF TGCGCCAGCAGCCAGGGACTAGCGGCGTCCTACAATGAGCAGTTCTTC
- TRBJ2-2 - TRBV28 CASSPQQGRTGELFF TGTGCCAGCAGTCCTCAGCAGGGGAGGACCGGGGAGCTGTTTTTT
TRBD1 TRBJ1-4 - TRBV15 CATATGTENEKLFF TGTGCCACCGCGACAGGGACGGAGAATGAAAAACTGTTTTTT
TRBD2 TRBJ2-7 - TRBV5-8 CASSFGTSGRISYEQYF TGTGCCAGCAGCTTCGGGACTAGCGGGCGCATCTCCTACGAGCAGTACTTC
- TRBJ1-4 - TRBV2 CASTTRDEKLFF TGTGCCAGCACTACAAGGGATGAAAAACTGTTTTTT
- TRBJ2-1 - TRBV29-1 CSVDPYAGPSSYNEQFF TGCAGCGTTGACCCCTATGCAGGGCCGAGCTCCTACAATGAGCAGTTCTTC
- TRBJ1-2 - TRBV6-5 CASSYGGGGSNYGYTF TGTGCCAGCAGTTACGGGGGCGGAGGGAGTAACTATGGCTACACCTTC
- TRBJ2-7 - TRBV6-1 CASSEVGGANYEQYF TGTGCCAGCAGTGAAGTTGGAGGGGCTAACTACGAGCAGTACTTC